This record covers a single T cell receptor (beta chain). This clonotype was counted at least ten times. Its antigen specificity is not known. Nothing much larger sits one base from this clone, and base qualities are not available. The sample belongs to a study of response to subunit inactivated influenza vaccine (dated by TCRdb to the late 2010s). Broadly, across the study: Deep quantitative profiling of the T cell receptor repertoire was used in the study to follow responses to a trivalent subunit inactivated influenza vaccine.

General findings and caveats noted by the study authors: It was suggested by the authors that each seasonal influenza vaccination may recruit only a limited number of new T cells.

Inclusive of the bounding cysteine and phenylalanine, the CDR3 is 13 residues long. The CDR3 DNA has 39 bases and is translated from base 1. V was cut back by 6 bases and J by 1 base, leaving a gap of 9 bases between them. The CDR1 and CDR2 encoded by the germline V gene (reference sequence) are MNHNY and SVGAGI. Library construction relied on RT-PCR. The instrument was an Illumina HiSeq 2500. TCRdb passed the public sequencing reads through fastp at Q25 and MiXCR, retaining productive beta sequences. Entries that share a CDR3 protein sequence are merged under the most common genes and DNA. Counted in this sample were about 520,000 distinct CDR3 sequences; around 7.7% of them appeared once. The top ten constitute about 12% of the sample.

Sequencing used PBMCs from blood, obtained roughly 24 months after vaccination. The receptor chain draws on TRBV6-6 and TRBJ1-1, with a weak D call of TRBD1 (5 bases match). The receptor's source is a man aged 45 to 75 who received an inactivated influenza vaccine. Donor details come from another sample of the same person, matched by shared clones. CDR3 loop: CASRGAANTEAFF. Read as DNA, the sequence is TGTGCCAGCAGAGGGGCAGCGAACACTGAAGCTTTCTTT.